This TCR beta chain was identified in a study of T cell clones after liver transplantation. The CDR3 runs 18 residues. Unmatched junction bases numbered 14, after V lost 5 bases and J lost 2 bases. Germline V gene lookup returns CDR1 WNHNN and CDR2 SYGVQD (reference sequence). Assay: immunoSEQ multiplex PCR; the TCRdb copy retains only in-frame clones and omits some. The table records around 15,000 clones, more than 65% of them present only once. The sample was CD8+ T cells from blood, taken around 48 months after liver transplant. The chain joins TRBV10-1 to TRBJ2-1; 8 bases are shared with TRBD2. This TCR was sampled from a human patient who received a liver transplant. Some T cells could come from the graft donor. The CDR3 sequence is CASSSDGGRTSPYNEQFF. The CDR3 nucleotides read TGCGCCAGCAGTTCAGATGGCGGGAGGACCTCTCCCTACAATGAGCAGTTCTTC.